The 24 T cell receptor beta chains below all came from one sample that was sequenced in a study of cytomegalovirus exposure and HLA in healthy donors (dated by TCRdb to about 2017). The library was made by the immunoSEQ multiplex PCR assay. For the multiplex PCR, a mixture combining 60 forward primers for TCR Vbeta segments and 13 reverse primers for TCR Jbeta segments was used. TCRdb took this table from immuneACCESS and kept in-frame rearrangements with V and J called. Such tables lack part of the clones; where checked against another copy, unresolved V genes explain under half of the gap, and the rest is unexplained. This sample lists around 130,000 clones; about four fifths were detected once. The top ten clonotypes cover around 11% of the sample. The specimen sequenced was PBMCs. Receptor source: a male donor in good health and CMV-seropositive.

This clone has only a few counts. The rearrangement uses TRBV13 and TRBJ2-7; TRBD2 aligns across 8 bases. Per germline, CDR1 PRHDT and CDR2 FYEKMQ (reference sequence). The CDR3 is 13 residues long. Trimming at V came to 5 bases and at J to 3 bases, leaving 3 bases not matched to a gene. The CDR3 DNA follows: TGTGCCAGCAGCCTCGGGGGGGACTACGAGCAGTACTTC. Its protein is CASSLGGDYEQYF.

Only a few counts were recorded for this clone. The chain has TRBV7-9 and TRBJ2-7; 7 nucleotides line up with TRBD1. The CDR3 extends over 14 amino acids. Germline loops: CDR1 SEHNR, CDR2 FQNEAQ (reference sequence). CDR3 protein: CSSEEQGNSYEQYF. The CDR3 DNA sequence: TGTTCCTCCGAAGAACAGGGGAACTCCTACGAGCAGTACTTC.

The V and J genes are TRBV27 and TRBJ2-2, with 8 bases identical to TRBD1. Looked up from germline, CDR1 is MNHEY and CDR2 is SMNVEV (reference sequence). The CDR3 length is 19 residues. The V segment lost 3 bases and the J segment 0 bases; nucleotides outside the gene matches: 12. The CDR3 DNA is TGTGCCAGCAGTTTTCGACGTTGGGAACAGGGGGCGAACACCGGGGAGCTGTTTTTT. Amino acid sequence: CASSFRRWEQGANTGELFF.

This chain links TRBV9 with TRBJ2-3, with D maybe TRBD2 (5 bases). The V end was cut by 0 bases, the J end by 4 bases, with 12 bases between. This CDR3 region has 15 residues. CDR1 is SGDLS and CDR2 is YYNGEE in the germline V gene. CDR3 in amino acids: CASSVVRGSPDTQYF. CDR3 coding DNA: TGTGCCAGCAGCGTAGTAAGAGGGTCCCCAGATACGCAGTATTTT.

The rearrangement uses TRBV29-1 and TRBJ1-2; TRBD1 aligns across 7 bases. CDR1 and CDR2 (germline): SQVTM, ANQGSEA. J lost 5 bases, V lost 4 bases, and 7 bases had no gene match. The CDR3 totals 13 residues. In DNA, the CDR3 is TGCAGCGTTGGACAGGGCTTAGCGTATGGCTACACCTTC. Amino acids: CSVGQGLAYGYTF.

The chain joins TRBV28 to TRBJ1-2; tentatively, D is TRBD1 (5 bases). The CDR3 spans 14 residues. From germline, CDR1 is MDHEN and CDR2 SYDVKM. Trimming cost V 2 bases and J 4 bases, with 11 bases left between them. The CDR3 coding sequence is TGTGCCAGCAGTTTAGGGCGACAGACCTATGGCTACACCTTC. Protein sequence: CASSLGRQTYGYTF.

This chain joins TRBV7-9 and TRBJ1-1; maybe TRBD1 (6 bases). From germline, CDR1 is SEHNR and CDR2 FQNEAQ (reference sequence). V lost 5 bases to trimming and J lost 7 bases, with 14 bases between them. The CDR3 has 13 residues. The CDR3 loop reads CASSPGARGEAFF. Written as DNA, the CDR3 is TGTGCCAGCAGCCCAGGGGCACGAGGTGAAGCTTTCTTT.

V is TRBV4-3 and J is TRBJ1-2; D unresolved. V shed 1 base and J shed 6 bases, with 18 bases lying between them. Germline V gene sequence: CDR1 LGHNA, CDR2 YSLEER. The CDR3 is made up of 16 amino acids. CDR3 sequence: CASSQGPTTPLDGYTF. The CDR3 bases are TGCGCCAGCAGCCAAGGACCGACTACGCCCCTAGATGGCTACACCTTC.

This clone appeared a few times. The chain links TRBV28 to TRBJ2-2; unclear D gene. Germline V gene sequence: CDR1 MDHEN, CDR2 SYDVKM. V lost 10 bases to trimming and J lost 7 bases, with 16 bases between them. The CDR3 covers 13 residues. This CDR3 reads CATREARVGELFF. DNA of the CDR3: TGTGCCACCCGAGAAGCCCGGGTCGGGGAGCTGTTTTTT.

V gene TRBV7-9 combines with J gene TRBJ2-2, with D perhaps TRBD2 (5 bases). Germline CDR1 is SEHNR and CDR2 is FQNEAQ (reference sequence). This CDR3 region has 14 residues. The germline V and J ends were trimmed by 3 bases and 4 bases, with 9 bases remaining between them. The CDR3, as DNA: TGTGCCAGCAGCTTTGATGGGAGCACCGGGGAGCTGTTTTTT. Protein: CASSFDGSTGELFF.

This clone is a singleton in its sample. The CDR3 is CASSEGKSDTQYF. As DNA, the CDR3 is TGCGCCAGCAGTGAGGGCAAATCGGATACGCAGTATTTT. The rearrangement uses TRBV10-2 and TRBJ2-3; D is undetermined. The CDR3 totals 13 residues. CDR1 is WSHSY and CDR2 is SAAADI in the germline V gene. Trimming left V 2 bases short and J 6 bases short, with 9 bases between.

The chain links TRBV27 to TRBJ2-1; 7 bases align to TRBD2. Per germline, CDR1 MNHEY and CDR2 SMNVEV (reference sequence). The V segment lost 7 bases and the J segment 3 bases; nucleotides outside the gene matches: 6. The CDR3 contains 14 residues. CDR3 bases: TGTGCCAGCACTAGCGGAGTTAACTACAATGAGCAGTTCTTC. Its protein product is CASTSGVNYNEQFF.

For the CDR3, the DNA is TGTGCCAGCAGCGAAGGGGTTTTGAACACTGAAGCTTTCTTT. Amino acids: CASSEGVLNTEAFF. V and J are TRBV7-3 and TRBJ1-1; D might be TRBD1 (5 bases). The germline V gene encodes CDR1 SGHTA and CDR2 FQGTGA. The CDR3 spans 14 residues. V gave up 5 bases and J gave up 0 bases, with 10 bases separating them. Looking up the rest from reference TRBV7-3 and TRBJ1-1 gives the full variable domain: GAGVSQTPSNKVTEKGKYVELRCDPISGHTALYWYRQSLGQGPEFLIYFQGTGAADDSGLPNDRFFAVRPEGSVSTLKIQRTERGDSAVYLCASSEGVLNTEAFFGQGTRLTVV.

The chain is built from TRBV29-1 and TRBJ2-5; 7 bases map to TRBD1. Germline V lookup: CDR1 SQVTM, CDR2 ANQGSEA. J gave up 3 bases and V 7 bases, and 8 bases lay outside the gene matches. The length of the CDR3 is 13 residues. In nucleotides, the CDR3 is TGCAGCGCCCGGGACAGAGGGGAAGAGACCCAGTACTTC. Translation: CSARDRGEETQYF.

With regard to this clone: Other DNA variants within this sample encode the same CDR3. The chain links TRBV27 to TRBJ1-5; D is ambiguous. The CDR3 covers 16 residues. Per germline, CDR1 MNHEY and CDR2 SMNVEV (reference sequence). The V gene lost 5 bases and the J gene lost 5 bases, with 19 bases spanning the gap. The CDR3 DNA reads TGTGCCAGCAGTCCCTGGGTGGCAGACAAATATCAGCCCCAGCATTTT. This gives the protein CASSPWVADKYQPQHF.

This clone was counted only a few times. This rearrangement joins TRBV6-6 to TRBJ1-4; a possible D gene is TRBD1 (6 bases). Looked up from germline, CDR1 is MNHNY and CDR2 is SVGAGI (reference sequence). Trimming shortened V by 11 bases and J by 8 bases, and 18 bases separated the two germline ends. The CDR3 spans 13 residues. The CDR3 here is CAGSDRLQEKLFF. The CDR3 DNA reads as TGTGCCGGTTCCGACAGGCTTCAAGAAAAACTGTTTTTT.

V is TRBV5-4 and J is TRBJ2-7; D may be TRBD2 (5 bases). This CDR3 comprises 12 residues. Germline V gene data show CDR1 as SGHNT and CDR2 as YYREEE (reference sequence). Deletions cut 4 bases from V and 6 bases from J, with 11 bases between. This chain's CDR3 is CASSPPGGEQYF. DNA of the CDR3: TGTGCCAGCAGCCCCCCAGGAGGCGAGCAGTACTTC.

This chain joins TRBV28 and TRBJ2-7; weak D call: TRBD1 (6 bases). The CDR3 has 15 amino acids. The V end was cut by 8 bases, the J end by 0 bases, with 17 bases between. The germline V gene has CDR1 MDHEN and CDR2 SYDVKM. The DNA for the CDR3 is TGTGCCAGCTTCAGCCCAGACAGGTCCTCCTACGAGCAGTACTTC. Translated: CASFSPDRSSYEQYF.

The chain carries TRBV28 and TRBJ1-2; D perhaps matches TRBD1 (5 bases). Germline V gives CDR1 MDHEN, CDR2 SYDVKM. Trimming shortened V by 4 bases and J by 3 bases, and 15 bases separated the two germline ends. The CDR3 length is 15 residues. CDR3 in DNA: TGTGCCAGCAGTTCCCCACCGGGGGGATACTATGGCTACACCTTC. As protein: CASSSPPGGYYGYTF.

The rearrangement joins TRBV27 to TRBJ1-2, with no clear D. Trimming removed 4 bases at V and 3 bases at J, with 9 bases between. The germline V gene has CDR1 MNHEY and CDR2 SMNVEV (reference sequence). The CDR3 loop spans 13 amino acids. CDR3 sequence (DNA): TGTGCCAGCAGTTACAGCGGCGACTATGGCTACACCTTC. Protein product: CASSYSGDYGYTF.

The sample holds a few counts of this clone. The chain joins TRBV4-3 to TRBJ2-7; D might be TRBD2 (6 bases). CDR1 and CDR2 from the germline V gene are LGHNA and YSLEER. This CDR3 spans 15 amino acids. V shed 1 base and J shed 1 base, with 11 bases lying between them. As DNA, the CDR3 is TGCGCCAGCAGCCAAGGGGCAGGGAGGTCCTACGAGCAGTACTTC. It is translated as CASSQGAGRSYEQYF.

This clone appeared a single time. The V gene is TRBV9, the J gene TRBJ2-1, with TRBD2 matching 11 bases. Germline V gene data show CDR1 as SGDLS and CDR2 as YYNGEE. Unmatched junction bases numbered 9, after V lost 0 bases and J lost 4 bases. The CDR3 is 18 amino acids. The CDR3 nucleotides are TGTGCCAGCAGCGTAGGATCCCTCACTAGCGGGGGATACAATGAGCAGTTCTTC. Amino acid sequence: CASSVGSLTSGGYNEQFF.

This clone came up once. The genes are TRBV28 and TRBJ2-2; TRBD1 matches 12 bases. In germline, CDR1 is MDHEN, CDR2 SYDVKM. J gave up 5 bases and V 5 bases, and 15 bases lay outside the gene matches. CDR3 size: 19 residues. The CDR3 nucleotides are TGTGCCAGCAGTCCCGGGACAGGGGGCGCCGGAGAATGGACCGGGGAGCTGTTTTTT. Amino acid sequence: CASSPGTGGAGEWTGELFF. Drawing the rest from reference TRBV28 and TRBJ2-2, the complete variable domain is DVKVTQSSRYLVKRTGEKVFLECVQDMDHENMFWYRQDPGLGLRLIYFSYDVKMKEKGDIPEGYSVSREKKERFSLILESASTNQTSMYLCASSPGTGGAGEWTGELFFGEGSRLTVL.

The V call is TRBV19, the J call TRBJ2-7; 12 nucleotides agree with TRBD2. Germline CDR1 reads LNHDA; CDR2 reads SQIVND (reference sequence). V lost 4 bases, J lost 2 bases, and 3 bases stayed unmatched. This CDR3 has 15 amino acids. CDR3 DNA: TGTGCCAGTAGTACGGGACTAGCGGGTACCTACGAGCAGTACTTC. Translated, it gives CASSTGLAGTYEQYF.